This T cell receptor beta chain was sequenced for a study of blood T cell repertoires in COVID-19. Turning to the study itself: The origin of the acute and convalescent COVID-19 samples was the United States, Italy and Spain. From T cells, B-cell-depleted T cells, or PBMCs came the material, which was cDNA or gDNA.

This clone occurred a few times. Trimming removed 0 bases at V and 3 bases at J, with 11 bases between. The germline gives CDR1 SEHNR, CDR2 FQNEAQ (reference sequence). The CDR3 consists of 15 residues. The authors' processing: It was from reference gene primer amplification that nucleated cell counts were estimated. Assay: immunoSEQ multiplex PCR; the TCRdb copy retains only in-frame clones and omits some. The DNA was the basis for D and trimming; V, J and clone size are from that table. This sample has 50,000 to 55,000 clones, with 80% to 90% found just once. The chain joins TRBV7-9 to TRBJ1-1; possibly TRBD1 for D (6 bases). This TCR derives from a man over 45 with acute or convalescent COVID-19. The sequencing sample was made of peripheral blood. CDR3 sequence: CASSLATGRDTEAFF. In DNA, the CDR3 is TGTGCCAGCAGCTTAGCTACAGGGCGGGACACTGAAGCTTTCTTT.